These 21 T cell receptor beta chains came from one sample sequenced in a study of vaccination effects on CD4 cells after COVID-19 (dated by TCRdb to the early 2020s). The library was made by the immunoSEQ multiplex PCR assay. TCRdb re-hosts the immuneACCESS table, in-frame sequences only. Its copies lack some clones; in the studies checked, an unresolved V gene accounts for under half of them, and the cause for the rest is not known. Present in this sample are tens of thousands of clones, more than 60% of which were seen just once. The top ten constitute 22% of the sample. These TCRs are of unknown antigen specificity. To identify antigen-specific CD4+ T cell clonotypes by their expansion, the ViraFEST assay first stimulated PBMC with viral peptide pools and then applied TCR sequencing. After 10 to 11 days of culture, CD4+ T cells were isolated with the EasySep CD4+ T cell isolation kit. Healthy vaccine recipients had no prior SARS-CoV-2 infection, confirmed by negative nucleocapsid antibodies before and after vaccination.

Sequenced here: CD4+ T cells from PBMCs cultured with SARS-CoV-2 spike peptides, sampled before COVID-19 vaccination. This sample's cell subset or site label indicates: SARS-CoV-2 spike overlapping peptide pool stimulation. These receptors all stem from a human donor who received a COVID-19 vaccine.

V usage is TRBV19 and J usage is TRBJ2-6; D tentatively fits TRBD1 or TRBD2 (5 bases each). The V gene lost 4 bases and the J gene lost 1 base, with 5 bases spanning the gap. Germline V lookup: CDR1 LNHDA, CDR2 SQIVND (reference sequence). There are 14 residues in the CDR3. In nucleotides, the CDR3 is TGTGCCAGTAGTAGGGGGTCTGGGGCCAACGTCCTGACTTTC. Translating gives CASSRGSGANVLTF.

In this sample, this clone turned up once. This chain joins TRBV7-2 and TRBJ1-6; TRBD1 agrees at 7 bases. Per the germline V gene, CDR1 is SGHTA and CDR2 is FQGNSA. The CDR3 contains 16 residues. V trimming: 5 bases; J trimming: 11 bases; junction bases outside the gene matches: 15. CDR3 in amino acids: CASSIQWRQGETPLHF. CDR3 nucleotide sequence: TGTGCCAGCAGCATCCAGTGGCGACAGGGCGAGACACCCCTCCACTTT.

The genes are TRBV27 and TRBJ1-2, with a tentative D call TRBD1 (5 bases). Germline V CDR1 and CDR2: MNHEY, SMNVEV (reference sequence). This CDR3 is 14 amino acids long. The V gene lost 4 bases and the J gene lost 4 bases, with 13 bases spanning the gap. CDR3 nucleotide sequence: TGTGCCAGCAGTTCACGACAGAGCATCTATGGCTACACCTTC. Its protein product is CASSSRQSIYGYTF.

This clone was seen more than once but under ten times. The chain couples TRBV5-1 to TRBJ2-7; 11 bases align to TRBD1. The CDR3 runs 14 residues. The V and J ends lost 4 bases and 5 bases, in that order; junction bases with no gene match: 5. Germline CDR1 is SGHRS and CDR2 is YFSETQ. CDR3 region: CASSLDRGLHEQYF. CDR3 bases: TGCGCCAGCAGCCTGGACAGGGGGCTTCACGAGCAGTACTTC. The variable domain in full, with the rest retrieved from reference TRBV5-1 and TRBJ2-7, is KAGVTQTPRYLIKTRGQQVTLSCSPISGHRSVSWYQQTPGQGLQFLFEYFSETQRNKGNFPGRFSGRQFSNSRSEMNVSTLELGDSALYLCASSLDRGLHEQYFGPGTRLTVT.

This clone was seen only a few times. The V call is TRBV12-3 or TRBV12-4, the J call TRBJ2-3; TRBD2 matches 7 bases. V shed 6 bases, J shed 1 base, and the junction held 1 base outside the gene matches. CDR3 length: 13 amino acids. The CDR3 DNA reads TGTGCCAGCAGGGGAGGGGGCACAGATACGCAGTATTTT. As protein: CASRGGGTDTQYF.

The V gene is TRBV7-9, the J gene TRBJ2-7; TRBD2 is a possible D gene (6 bases). V dropped 0 bases and J dropped 4 bases, with 22 bases sitting between them. This CDR3 contains 18 residues. The germline V gene encodes CDR1 SEHNR and CDR2 FQNEAQ (reference sequence). The CDR3 here is CASSLAPGSPWVLYEQYF. DNA for the CDR3: TGTGCCAGCAGCTTAGCGCCCGGGAGTCCCTGGGTCCTTTACGAGCAGTACTTC.

V is TRBV20-1 and J is TRBJ2-1, with 7 positions matching TRBD2. This CDR3 has 14 amino acids. Unmatched junction bases numbered 2, after V lost 3 bases and J lost 0 bases. In germline, CDR1 is DFQATT, CDR2 SNEGSKA (reference sequence). CDR3 residues: CSASRDYSYNEQFF. For the CDR3, the DNA is TGCAGTGCTAGTCGGGACTACTCCTACAATGAGCAGTTCTTC.

The chain recombines TRBV6-6 with TRBJ1-2, with TRBD1 as a possible D gene (6 bases). Germline CDR1 is MNHNY and CDR2 is SVGAGI (reference sequence). V was pared by 0 bases and J by 1 base, with 6 bases between. The CDR3 contains 14 residues. This CDR3 is CASSYSDSNYGYTF. In nucleotides, the CDR3 is TGTGCCAGCAGTTACTCGGACAGTAACTATGGCTACACCTTC.

In nucleotides, the CDR3 is TGTGCCAGTAGGCCGGGGGGGGAGGTGGCCACTGAAGCTTTCTTT. As protein: CASRPGGEVATEAFF. The chain links TRBV19 to TRBJ1-1; perhaps TRBD1 as D (5 bases). This CDR3 has 15 amino acids. Per the germline V gene, CDR1 is LNHDA and CDR2 is SQIVND (reference sequence). V shed 6 bases and J shed 4 bases, with 18 bases lying between them.

This chain connects TRBV28 to TRBJ2-3; D gene unclear. The CDR3 sequence is 13 residues long. The V gene's germline CDR1 is MDHEN and CDR2 SYDVKM. The germline V and J ends were trimmed by 2 bases and 4 bases, with 7 bases remaining between them. The chain's CDR3 is CASSLVSPDTQYF. The CDR3 bases are TGTGCCAGCAGTTTAGTCAGCCCAGATACGCAGTATTTT.

The chain has TRBV5-1 and TRBJ2-5; 12 bases align to TRBD2. The CDR3 contains 19 residues. V was pared by 1 base and J by 3 bases, with 13 bases of the junction left unmatched. Germline CDR1 and CDR2: SGHRS and YFSETQ. This CDR3 is CASSLRPLTSGGGEETQYF. CDR3 DNA: TGCGCCAGCAGCTTGCGCCCCCTGACTAGCGGGGGAGGGGAAGAGACCCAGTACTTC.

The chain employs TRBV29-1 and TRBJ1-5; D perhaps matches TRBD1 (6 bases). This CDR3 contains 18 residues. CDR1 is SQVTM, CDR2 ANQGSEA, per germline. Trimming removed 3 bases from V and 6 bases from J, with 27 bases in between. The CDR3 loop reads CSVEPDRSKALQGQPQHF. Written as DNA, the CDR3 is TGCAGCGTTGAGCCCGACAGGAGCAAAGCCCTTCAAGGTCAGCCCCAGCATTTT.

The CDR3 sequence is CSVGFLGVGDGYTF. DNA of the CDR3: TGCAGCGTTGGTTTCTTAGGGGTCGGGGACGGCTACACCTTC. The chain recombines TRBV29-1 with TRBJ1-2; D is perhaps TRBD1 (5 bases). This CDR3 spans 14 amino acids. The V gene's germline CDR1 is SQVTM and CDR2 ANQGSEA. Trimming took off 4 bases at V and 8 bases at J, with 20 bases between the two ends.

V usage is TRBV11-2 and J usage is TRBJ1-2, with no clear D. V lost 2 bases, J lost 0 bases, and 1 base lay in between. This CDR3 spans 12 amino acids. Germline V lookup: CDR1 SGHAT, CDR2 FQNNGV. CDR3 bases: TGTGCCAGCAGCTTAACTAACTATGGCTACACCTTC. Protein sequence: CASSLTNYGYTF.

This clone has more than one count but fewer than ten. This chain uses TRBV5-4 with TRBJ1-2; 7 bases map to TRBD1. The CDR3 is made up of 13 amino acids. The trim removed 4 bases at V and 4 bases at J, leaving 4 bases unmatched. Germline V gives CDR1 SGHNT, CDR2 YYREEE (reference sequence). The DNA of the CDR3 is TGTGCCAGCAGCGCAGGACAGGCCTATGGCTACACCTTC. Translating it yields CASSAGQAYGYTF. The whole variable domain, filled in from reference TRBV5-4 and TRBJ1-2, reads ETGVTQSPTHLIKTRGQQVTLRCSSQSGHNTVSWYQQALGQGPQFIFQYYREEENGRGNFPPRFSGLQFPNYSSELNVNALELDDSALYLCASSAGQAYGYTFGSGTRLTVV.

The rearrangement uses TRBV18 and TRBJ2-5; D gene uncertain. Trimming took 6 bases from V and 5 from J, leaving 13 bases between them. Germline V CDR1 and CDR2: KGHSH, LQKENI. There are 13 residues in the CDR3. CDR3 nucleotide sequence: TGTGCCAGCTCTCCCGGGCACGAGGAGACCCAGTACTTC. This encodes CASSPGHEETQYF.

V usage is TRBV4-3 and J usage is TRBJ1-4; TRBD1 matches at 8 bases. Germline CDR1 is LGHNA and CDR2 is YSLEER. V shed 3 bases and J 8 bases; nucleotides not matched to a gene: 14. There are 17 residues in the CDR3. DNA of the CDR3: TGCGCCAGCAGCCAGGAAACCGACAGGGGTTGGGGCGAAAAACTGTTTTTT. Its protein product is CASSQETDRGWGEKLFF.

The V call is TRBV10-3, the J call TRBJ2-3; 7 nucleotides align to TRBD2. This CDR3 comprises 15 residues. Unmatched junction bases numbered 10, after V lost 6 bases and J lost 4 bases. The germline V gene encodes CDR1 ENHRY and CDR2 SYGVKD. The CDR3 nucleotides are TGTGCCATCAGACTGGCCGGTGGGGGGGCAGATACGCAGTATTTT. This sequence encodes CAIRLAGGGADTQYF.

In nucleotides, the CDR3 is TGCAGCGGGGAAACTAGATTCGGGGGCTACACCTTC. It translates to CSGETRFGGYTF. The chain joins TRBV29-1 to TRBJ1-2; D remains unclear. The germline gives CDR1 SQVTM, CDR2 ANQGSEA. Trimming removed 7 bases at V and 8 bases at J, with 17 bases between. The CDR3 has 12 amino acids.

The J gene is TRBJ1-3, the V gene TRBV21-1; the DNA was not used to check the table's D call, TRBD1. TRBV21-1 is recorded as a pseudogene. There are 15 residues in the CDR3. The CDR3 region is CASSSWDTSGNTIYF. DNA for the CDR3: TGTGCCAGCAGCAGCTGGGACACCTCTGGAAACACCATATATTTT.

The rearrangement uses TRBV11-2 and TRBJ1-1; D gene ambiguous. Germline V gene lookup returns CDR1 SGHAT and CDR2 FQNNGV. Between the trimmed V and J ends, which lost 5 bases and 7 bases, there was a span of 20 bases. The CDR3 is made up of 15 amino acids. The CDR3 bases are TGTGCCAGCAGCGACTACTCGCGCGGTGAGGTTGAAGCTTTCTTT. Translated, it gives CASSDYSRGEVEAFF.